The subject of this entry is one TCR beta chain. The authors' processing: Estimated nucleated cell counts came from reference gene primer amplification. The assay was immunoSEQ multiplex PCR, and TCRdb's table has in-frame clones only and misses some. V and J calls and clone size are those listed in that table; D and trimming were worked out from the DNA. The sample consists of more than 150,000 clones, less than 90% of them appearing once. The CDR3 loop spans 16 amino acids. After removal of 5 bases from V and 5 bases from J, the junction contained 9 bases not matched to a gene. Germline lookup yields CDR1 SGHTA and CDR2 FQGNSA. These data are taken from a study of blood T cell repertoires in COVID-19. Study in general: Some COVID-19 samples were acute and others convalescent; all came from the United States, Italy and Spain. T cells, B-cell-depleted T cells, or PBMCs supplied cDNA or gDNA.

The V and J genes are TRBV7-2 and TRBJ1-6, with 7 bases aligning to TRBD1. What was sequenced was peripheral blood. This TCR came from a man younger than 35 with active or convalescent COVID-19. The CDR3 here is CASSRTGTANNSPLHF. The CDR3 nucleotides are TGTGCCAGCAGCCGTACCGGGACAGCAAATAATTCACCCCTCCACTTT. Full variable domain (remainder filled in from reference TRBV7-2 and TRBJ1-6): GAGVSQSPSNKVTEKGKDVELRCDPISGHTALYWYRQSLGQGLEFLIYFQGNSAPDKSGLPSDRFSAERTGGSVSTLTIQRTQQEDSAVYLCASSRTGTANNSPLHFGNGTRLTVT.